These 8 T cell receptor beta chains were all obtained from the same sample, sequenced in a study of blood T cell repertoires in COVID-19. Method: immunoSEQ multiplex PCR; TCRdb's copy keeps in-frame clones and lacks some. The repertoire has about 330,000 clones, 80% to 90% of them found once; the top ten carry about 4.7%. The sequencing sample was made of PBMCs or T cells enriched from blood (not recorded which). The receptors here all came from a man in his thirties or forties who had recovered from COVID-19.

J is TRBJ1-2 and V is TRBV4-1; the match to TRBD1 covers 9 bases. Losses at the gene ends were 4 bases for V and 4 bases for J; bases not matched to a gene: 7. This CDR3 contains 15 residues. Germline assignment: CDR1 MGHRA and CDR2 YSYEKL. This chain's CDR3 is CASSPRDREIYGYTF. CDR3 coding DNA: TGCGCCAGCAGCCCCCGGGACAGGGAGATCTATGGCTACACCTTC.

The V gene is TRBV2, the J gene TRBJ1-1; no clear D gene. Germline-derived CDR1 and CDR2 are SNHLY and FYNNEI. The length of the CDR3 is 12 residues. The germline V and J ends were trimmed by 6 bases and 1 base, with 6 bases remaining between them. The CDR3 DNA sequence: TGTGCCAGCAGCTTAGAGAACACTGAAGCTTTCTTT. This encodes CASSLENTEAFF.

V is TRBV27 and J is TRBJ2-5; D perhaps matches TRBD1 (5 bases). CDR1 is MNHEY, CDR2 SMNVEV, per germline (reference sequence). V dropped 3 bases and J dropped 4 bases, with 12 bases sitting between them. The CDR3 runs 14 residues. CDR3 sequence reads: CASSFRGSGETQYF. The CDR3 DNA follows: TGTGCCAGCAGTTTTAGGGGTTCGGGAGAGACCCAGTACTTC.

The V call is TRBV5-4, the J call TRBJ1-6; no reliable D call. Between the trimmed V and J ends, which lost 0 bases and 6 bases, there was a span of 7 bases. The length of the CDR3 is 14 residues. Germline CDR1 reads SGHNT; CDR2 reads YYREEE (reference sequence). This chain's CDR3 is CASSLDIPNSPLHF. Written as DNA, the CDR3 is TGTGCCAGCAGCTTGGACATCCCTAATTCACCCCTCCACTTT.

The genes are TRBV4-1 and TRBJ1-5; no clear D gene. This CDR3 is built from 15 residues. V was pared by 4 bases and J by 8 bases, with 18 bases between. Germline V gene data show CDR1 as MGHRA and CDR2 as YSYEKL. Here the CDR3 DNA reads TGCGCCAGCAGCCCCTTGGGCGTCCGGGGTGAGCCCCAGCATTTT. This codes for CASSPLGVRGEPQHF.

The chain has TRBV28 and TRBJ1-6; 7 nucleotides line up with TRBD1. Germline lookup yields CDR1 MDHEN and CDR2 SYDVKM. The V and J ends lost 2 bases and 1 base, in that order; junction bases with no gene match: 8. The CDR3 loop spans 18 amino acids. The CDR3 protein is CASSLDREVESYNSPLHF. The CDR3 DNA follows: TGTGCCAGCAGTTTAGACAGGGAGGTGGAGTCCTATAATTCACCCCTCCACTTT.

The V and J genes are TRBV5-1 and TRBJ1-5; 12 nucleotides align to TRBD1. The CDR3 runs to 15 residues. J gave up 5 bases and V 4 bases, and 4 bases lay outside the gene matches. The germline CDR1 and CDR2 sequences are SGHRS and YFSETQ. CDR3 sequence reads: CASSPGQGAYQPQHF. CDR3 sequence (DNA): TGCGCCAGCAGCCCGGGACAGGGGGCGTATCAGCCCCAGCATTTT.

The CDR3 coding sequence is TGTGCCAGCAGCTCTGGTTTGGGAGCCTCCTACGAGCAGTACTTC. Amino acids: CASSSGLGASYEQYF. The rearrangement joins TRBV7-8 to TRBJ2-7; possible D gene TRBD2, 5 bases. Trimming took off 4 bases at V and 0 bases at J, with 13 bases between the two ends. Germline values: CDR1 SGHVS, CDR2 FQNEAQ. The CDR3 extends over 15 amino acids.